The rows below give T cell receptor beta chains drawn from one sample of a study of blood T cell repertoires in COVID-19. The method was immunoSEQ multiplex PCR; TCRdb's version includes in-frame clones alone and lacks a portion of them. This table holds 150,000 to 200,000 clones, 70% to 90% found once. The sequencing input was peripheral blood. These receptors were obtained from a human donor in a cohort sampled during active COVID-19. Both conserved end residues are part of each CDR3. A D gene is named only where the DNA matches it firmly. Clone size appears in some rows only: once, few, many, or a class for an expanded clone.

TRBV7-8	TRBJ2-5	TRBD2	.	TGTGCCAGCAGCTTAGCTGGGACTAAAGAGACCCAGTACTTC	CASSLAGTKETQYF
TRBV28	TRBJ2-7	.	.	TGTGCCAGCAGTTTAAGTCAGGGGCCCCCGGACTACGAGCAGTACTTC	CASSLSQGPPDYEQYF
TRBV28	TRBJ2-7	TRBD1	once	TGTGCCAGCAGTTCCGGACAGGGTACCTACGAGCAGTACTTC	CASSSGQGTYEQYF
TRBV9	TRBJ1-6	TRBD1	.	TGTGCCAGCAGCGCCACCGGGACAGAGAATTCACCCCTCCACTTT	CASSATGTENSPLHF
TRBV29-1	TRBJ1-1	TRBD1	.	TGCAGCGTGCCCGACAGGGCGAACACTGAAGCTTTCTTT	CSVPDRANTEAFF
TRBV27	TRBJ2-1	TRBD2	.	TGTGCCAGCAGTTTCGGGGGGGCACTAGCGCCGAGCTCCTACAATGAGCAGTTCTTC	CASSFGGALAPSSYNEQFF
TRBV30	TRBJ1-4	.	.	TGTGCCTGGAGCACACAGGCAACTAATGAAAAACTGTTTTTT	CAWSTQATNEKLFF
TRBV5-5	TRBJ1-1	.	.	TGTGCCAGCAGCTTGGAGGGGCGGAACACTGAAGCTTTCTTT	CASSLEGRNTEAFF
TRBV3-1/TRBV3-2	TRBJ2-1	.	.	TGTGCCAGCAGCCAAGATCCGACTACCTACGATGAGCAGTTCTTC	CASSQDPTTYDEQFF
TRBV3-1/TRBV3-2	TRBJ2-2	TRBD2	.	TGTGCCAGCAGCCTCTCGACTAGCGGGAGATGGGAGCTGTTTTTT	CASSLSTSGRWELFF
TRBV7-9	TRBJ1-6	.	.	TGTGCCAGCAGCTTAGCCCTAGCGGGGCCGAATTCACCCCTCCACTTT	CASSLALAGPNSPLHF
TRBV4-3	TRBJ2-1	TRBD2	.	TGCGCCAGCAGCCAAGGGCTAGCGGGGGGGTATGAGCAGTTCTTC	CASSQGLAGGYEQFF
TRBV13	TRBJ2-7	.	.	TGTGCCAGCAGCTTTGCCCAGGGCTACGAGCAGTACTTC	CASSFAQGYEQYF
TRBV7-2	TRBJ2-7	.	once	TGTGCCAGCAGCTTAGCGCGGTACGAGCAGTACTTC	CASSLARYEQYF
TRBV7-9	TRBJ2-7	TRBD1	.	TGTGCCAGCAGCTTAGATTTGGGACAGGGAACTGACGAGCAGTACTTC	CASSLDLGQGTDEQYF
TRBV5-1	TRBJ1-1	TRBD1	.	TGCGCCAGCAGCCCGACTCACGGGACAGGGAACAGCGGAGCTTTCTTT	CASSPTHGTGNSGAFF
TRBV28	TRBJ2-7	.	.	TGTGCCAGCATTCAGGGGGGAATACCCTACGAGCAGTACTTC	CASIQGGIPYEQYF
TRBV20-1	TRBJ2-1	.	.	TGCAGTGCTAGAACCGGGACTCAGCAGTTCTTC	CSARTGTQQFF
TRBV6-1	TRBJ2-7	TRBD1	.	TGTGCCAGCAGTGACGGGACAGTTCACGAGCAGTACTTC	CASSDGTVHEQYF
TRBV9	TRBJ2-2	.	.	TGTGCCAGCAGCCCGGAGGTTGGGCGGGCCGGGGAGCTGTTTTTT	CASSPEVGRAGELFF
TRBV28	TRBJ2-5	TRBD1	.	TGTGCCAGCAGTACCCTACAGGGGTCAGGTGGAGAGACCCAGTACTTC	CASSTLQGSGGETQYF
TRBV10-2	TRBJ2-5	.	.	TGCGCCAGCAGTGGGACAGCTACCCAAGAGACCCAGTACTTC	CASSGTATQETQYF
TRBV19	TRBJ1-1	TRBD1	.	TGTGCCAGTACCCCCACAGGGGGCAAGGGACCGCATGAAGCTTTCTTT	CASTPTGGKGPHEAFF
TRBV6-5	TRBJ1-2	.	.	TGTGCCAGCACACTAAAGGGAGGTAACTATGGCTACACCTTC	CASTLKGGNYGYTF
TRBV10-3	TRBJ1-2	TRBD1	.	TGTGCCATCAGTCCGGGACAGGGGAGCTATGGCTACACCTTC	CAISPGQGSYGYTF
TRBV19	TRBJ1-5	TRBD1	.	TGTGCCAGTACCGTGACAGGGGGCAATCAGCCCCAGCATTTT	CASTVTGGNQPQHF
TRBV1	TRBJ2-7	.	.	TGCACCAGCAGCCAAGATAGGTCGGCCCAGCCGGAGGAGCAGTACTTC	CTSSQDRSAQPEEQYF
TRBV29-1	TRBJ2-1	.	once	TGCAGCGTTGAGGGGGTAGCGGACAATGAGCAGTTCTTC	CSVEGVADNEQFF
TRBV5-4	TRBJ1-1	.	.	TGTGCCAGCAGCGTACAGGGTATGAACACTGAAGCTTTCTTT	CASSVQGMNTEAFF
TRBV5-6	TRBJ1-2	TRBD1	.	TGTGCCAGCAGCGTCGGACAGGGTTTCAACTATGGCTACACCTTC	CASSVGQGFNYGYTF
TRBV13	TRBJ1-4	.	.	TGTGCCAGCAGCTTAGGACAGGGCGGTGGTGAAAAACTGTTTTTT	CASSLGQGGGEKLFF
TRBV2	TRBJ1-3	TRBD1	.	TGTGCCAGCAGTGAAAACAGGGGGATTGGGGTCGGAAACACCATATATTTT	CASSENRGIGVGNTIYF